Listed below are T cell receptor beta chains from one sample, sequenced in a study of response to subunit inactivated influenza vaccine. TCRdb redid the calling of the RT-PCR reads with MiXCR, one entry per CDR3 protein. This sample has roughly 500,000 distinct CDR3 sequences, with about 25% found just once. The input for sequencing was CD4+ T cells sorted from PBMCs, taken around 5 days after vaccination. These TCRs come from a middle-aged man who received an inactivated influenza vaccine. Both conserved end residues are part of each CDR3. D genes are given only for firm matches. For some rows the clone size is stated as once, few or many, or as a class when expanded; others skip it.

v_call: TRBV5-1
j_call: TRBJ2-3
clone_size: NA
d_call: TRBD2
cdr3_aa: CASTSRGTSGGNTQYF
cdr3_nt: TGCGCCAGCACCTCCCGAGGGACTAGCGGGGGGAATACGCAGTATTTT

v_call: TRBV20-1
j_call: TRBJ2-3
clone_size: NA
d_call: TRBD1
cdr3_aa: CSARDPGTGFTDTQYF
cdr3_nt: TGCAGTGCTAGAGATCCCGGGACAGGGTTTACAGATACGCAGTATTTT

v_call: TRBV5-6
j_call: TRBJ2-5
clone_size: NA
d_call: NA
cdr3_aa: CASSWIGTKQTGTQYF
cdr3_nt: TGTGCCAGCAGCTGGATAGGGACAAAACAGACCGGGACCCAGTACTTC

v_call: TRBV10-3
j_call: TRBJ2-1
clone_size: few
d_call: NA
cdr3_aa: CAISDRTGNEQFF
cdr3_nt: TGTGCCATCAGTGATAGGACGGGCAATGAGCAGTTCTTC

v_call: TRBV11-2
j_call: TRBJ1-1
clone_size: few
d_call: TRBD1
cdr3_aa: CASSSGTGGRTNTEAFF
cdr3_nt: TGTGCCAGCAGCTCCGGGACAGGGGGGAGAACGAACACTGAAGCTTTCTTT

v_call: TRBV20-1
j_call: TRBJ2-5
clone_size: NA
d_call: NA
cdr3_aa: CSAGVSEETQYF
cdr3_nt: TGCAGTGCAGGGGTCTCCGAAGAGACCCAGTACTTC

v_call: TRBV25-1
j_call: TRBJ1-6
clone_size: NA
d_call: NA
cdr3_aa: CASTVRGNSPLHF
cdr3_nt: TGTGCCAGCACGGTTCGAGGAAATTCACCCCTCCACTTT

v_call: TRBV18
j_call: TRBJ1-3
clone_size: few
d_call: NA
cdr3_aa: CASSPNKGVTGNTIYF
cdr3_nt: TGTGCCAGCTCACCAAACAAGGGAGTCACTGGAAACACCATATATTTT

v_call: TRBV20-1
j_call: TRBJ1-1
clone_size: NA
d_call: NA
cdr3_aa: CRAFMGSNTEAFF
cdr3_nt: TGCAGAGCCTTCATGGGATCGAACACTGAAGCTTTCTTT

v_call: TRBV7-9
j_call: TRBJ1-4
clone_size: few
d_call: NA
cdr3_aa: CASSLGAGATNEKLFF
cdr3_nt: TGTGCCAGCAGCTTAGGTGCCGGGGCAACTAATGAAAAACTGTTTTTT

v_call: TRBV12-3/TRBV12-4
j_call: TRBJ2-5
clone_size: few
d_call: NA
cdr3_aa: CASSFLGIETQYF
cdr3_nt: TGTGCCAGCAGTTTCCTAGGGATAGAGACCCAGTACTTC

v_call: TRBV20-1
j_call: TRBJ2-3
clone_size: few
d_call: NA
cdr3_aa: CSASGDSAVNTQYF
cdr3_nt: TGCAGTGCTAGTGGGGACTCAGCCGTCAATACGCAGTATTTT

v_call: TRBV20-1
j_call: TRBJ2-5
clone_size: NA
d_call: NA
cdr3_aa: CSARDLDIGETQYF
cdr3_nt: TGCAGTGCTAGAGACTTGGATATTGGGGAGACCCAGTACTTC

v_call: TRBV15
j_call: TRBJ2-7
clone_size: NA
d_call: NA
cdr3_aa: CATSREGEGYEQYF
cdr3_nt: TGTGCCACCAGCAGAGAAGGCGAAGGATACGAGCAGTACTTC

v_call: TRBV20-1
j_call: TRBJ2-1
clone_size: NA
d_call: TRBD2
cdr3_aa: CSASRGGRNEQFF
cdr3_nt: TGCAGTGCTAGTCGGGGGGGTAGGAATGAGCAGTTCTTC

v_call: TRBV24-1
j_call: TRBJ2-1
clone_size: few
d_call: TRBD2
cdr3_aa: CATSDLRGSNEQFF
cdr3_nt: TGTGCCACCAGTGATTTACGCGGGAGTAATGAGCAGTTCTTC

v_call: TRBV12-3/TRBV12-4
j_call: TRBJ1-5
clone_size: many
d_call: NA
cdr3_aa: CASSLRGFQPQHF
cdr3_nt: TGTGCCAGCAGTTTGCGGGGGTTTCAGCCCCAGCATTTT

v_call: TRBV11-2
j_call: TRBJ2-2
clone_size: NA
d_call: TRBD2
cdr3_aa: CASSTGTSATGELFF
cdr3_nt: TGTGCCAGCAGCACCGGGACTAGCGCCACCGGGGAGCTGTTTTTT

v_call: TRBV20-1
j_call: TRBJ1-1
clone_size: NA
d_call: TRBD1
cdr3_aa: CSAVTGLNTEAFF
cdr3_nt: TGCAGTGCTGTGACAGGGCTGAACACTGAAGCTTTCTTT

v_call: TRBV20-1
j_call: TRBJ2-1
clone_size: NA
d_call: TRBD2
cdr3_aa: CSARRSGSYNEQFF
cdr3_nt: TGCAGTGCTAGGAGAAGCGGGAGTTACAATGAGCAGTTCTTC

v_call: TRBV18
j_call: TRBJ2-6
clone_size: few
d_call: TRBD1
cdr3_aa: CASSPPMGQGLLTGANVLTF
cdr3_nt: TGTGCCAGCTCACCGCCCATGGGACAGGGGTTACTGACTGGGGCCAACGTCCTGACTTTC

v_call: TRBV5-1
j_call: TRBJ2-7
clone_size: few
d_call: NA
cdr3_aa: CASSQTGSPPYEQYF
cdr3_nt: TGCGCCAGCAGCCAGACAGGTTCTCCCCCCTACGAGCAGTACTTC

v_call: TRBV20-1
j_call: TRBJ2-3
clone_size: NA
d_call: NA
cdr3_aa: CSARSGTGTDTQYF
cdr3_nt: TGCAGTGCTAGATCCGGGACTGGCACAGATACGCAGTATTTT

v_call: TRBV7-9
j_call: TRBJ2-3
clone_size: NA
d_call: NA
cdr3_aa: CASSLAPVGTQYF
cdr3_nt: TGTGCCAGCAGCTTAGCCCCGGTGGGTACGCAGTATTTT

v_call: TRBV20-1
j_call: TRBJ2-7
clone_size: NA
d_call: TRBD2
cdr3_aa: CSARDVRGRVYEQYF
cdr3_nt: TGCAGTGCTAGAGATGTGCGCGGGAGGGTATACGAGCAGTACTTC

v_call: TRBV20-1
j_call: TRBJ2-5
clone_size: NA
d_call: TRBD2
cdr3_aa: CSARSPGGETQYF
cdr3_nt: TGCAGTGCTAGAAGCCCCGGGGGGGAGACCCAGTACTTC

v_call: TRBV5-1
j_call: TRBJ2-1
clone_size: NA
d_call: NA
cdr3_aa: CASSLVAGRRVAYNEQFF
cdr3_nt: TGCGCCAGCAGCTTGGTGGCTGGGCGCAGGGTCGCCTACAATGAGCAGTTCTTC

v_call: TRBV6-1
j_call: TRBJ1-2
clone_size: NA
d_call: NA
cdr3_aa: CASSGPGFDYGYTF
cdr3_nt: TGTGCCAGCAGTGGACCAGGGTTTGACTATGGCTACACCTTC

v_call: TRBV7-2
j_call: TRBJ2-7
clone_size: NA
d_call: TRBD2
cdr3_aa: CASSRTSGGPSSYEQYF
cdr3_nt: TGTGCCAGCAGCAGGACTAGCGGGGGGCCGTCATCCTACGAGCAGTACTTC

v_call: TRBV28
j_call: TRBJ2-7
clone_size: NA
d_call: TRBD1
cdr3_aa: CASSFWHRGHYEQYF
cdr3_nt: TGTGCCAGCAGTTTCTGGCACAGGGGGCATTACGAGCAGTACTTC

v_call: TRBV7-2
j_call: TRBJ1-1
clone_size: NA
d_call: TRBD1
cdr3_aa: CASSLETGGVTEAFF
cdr3_nt: TGTGCCAGCAGCTTAGAGACAGGGGGTGTCACTGAAGCTTTCTTT

v_call: TRBV20-1
j_call: TRBJ1-6
clone_size: NA
d_call: NA
cdr3_aa: CSANWGSEDSPLHF
cdr3_nt: TGCAGTGCTAACTGGGGGAGTGAGGATTCACCCCTCCACTTT

v_call: TRBV15
j_call: TRBJ2-7
clone_size: few
d_call: TRBD2
cdr3_aa: CATSRDLPASGGRYEQYF
cdr3_nt: TGTGCCACCAGCAGAGATCTTCCGGCTAGCGGGGGGCGCTACGAGCAGTACTTC

v_call: TRBV3-1
j_call: TRBJ2-3
clone_size: few
d_call: TRBD2
cdr3_aa: CASSRGLAGADTQYF
cdr3_nt: TGTGCCAGCAGCCGAGGACTAGCGGGGGCAGATACGCAGTATTTT

v_call: TRBV7-2
j_call: TRBJ1-1
clone_size: NA
d_call: NA
cdr3_aa: CASSPRAGEAGEAFF
cdr3_nt: TGTGCCAGCAGCCCGCGAGCAGGCGAGGCGGGAGAAGCTTTCTTT

v_call: TRBV14
j_call: TRBJ2-7
clone_size: NA
d_call: TRBD2
cdr3_aa: CATRGGLSSYEQYF
cdr3_nt: TGTGCCACCCGGGGGGGTTTAAGCTCCTACGAGCAGTACTTC

v_call: TRBV7-2
j_call: TRBJ2-2
clone_size: NA
d_call: NA
cdr3_aa: CASSVRRGDTGELFF
cdr3_nt: TGTGCCAGCAGCGTCCGGAGGGGGGACACCGGGGAGCTGTTTTTT

v_call: TRBV7-2
j_call: TRBJ2-2
clone_size: few
d_call: TRBD1
cdr3_aa: CASSLDRGPGELFF
cdr3_nt: TGTGCCAGCAGCTTAGACAGGGGACCGGGGGAGCTGTTTTTT

v_call: TRBV6-1
j_call: TRBJ1-1
clone_size: NA
d_call: NA
cdr3_aa: CASSVTGPGTEAFF
cdr3_nt: TGTGCCAGCAGTGTGACAGGTCCGGGGACTGAAGCTTTCTTT

v_call: TRBV28
j_call: TRBJ2-1
clone_size: few
d_call: NA
cdr3_aa: CASSFYRENEQFF
cdr3_nt: TGTGCCAGCAGTTTCTACAGGGAAAATGAGCAGTTCTTC

v_call: TRBV18
j_call: TRBJ2-2
clone_size: NA
d_call: NA
cdr3_aa: CASSPPTAITGELFF
cdr3_nt: TGTGCCAGCTCACCACCCACAGCGATTACCGGGGAGCTGTTTTTT

v_call: TRBV11-2
j_call: TRBJ2-3
clone_size: NA
d_call: NA
cdr3_aa: CASSLRSGSSDTQYF
cdr3_nt: TGTGCCAGCAGCCTTAGATCCGGGTCGTCAGATACGCAGTATTTT

v_call: TRBV15
j_call: TRBJ1-2
clone_size: few
d_call: NA
cdr3_aa: CATSRGREGGYTF
cdr3_nt: TGTGCCACCAGCAGAGGCAGGGAGGGCGGCTACACCTTC

v_call: TRBV5-1
j_call: TRBJ1-1
clone_size: NA
d_call: NA
cdr3_aa: CASSPLGGYTEAFF
cdr3_nt: TGCGCCAGCAGCCCCTTGGGTGGATACACTGAAGCTTTCTTT

v_call: TRBV20-1
j_call: TRBJ2-7
clone_size: NA
d_call: NA
cdr3_aa: CSALQGDEQYF
cdr3_nt: TGCAGTGCTTTACAGGGTGACGAGCAGTACTTC

v_call: TRBV5-1
j_call: TRBJ2-2
clone_size: NA
d_call: NA
cdr3_aa: CASSETGNTGELFF
cdr3_nt: TGCGCCAGCAGCGAGACAGGGAACACCGGGGAGCTGTTTTTT

v_call: TRBV7-2
j_call: TRBJ2-7
clone_size: NA
d_call: TRBD1
cdr3_aa: CASSLPGQGALEQYF
cdr3_nt: TGTGCCAGCAGCTTGCCGGGACAGGGGGCGCTTGAGCAGTACTTC

v_call: TRBV7-9
j_call: TRBJ1-2
clone_size: few
d_call: TRBD1
cdr3_aa: CASSLGGQFYGYTF
cdr3_nt: TGTGCCAGCAGCTTGGGGGGACAGTTCTATGGCTACACCTTC

v_call: TRBV12-3/TRBV12-4
j_call: TRBJ1-2
clone_size: many
d_call: NA
cdr3_aa: CAAGYGYTF
cdr3_nt: TGTGCCGCGGGCTATGGCTACACCTTC

v_call: TRBV20-1
j_call: TRBJ2-3
clone_size: few
d_call: TRBD2
cdr3_aa: CSASGRGTGTQYF
cdr3_nt: TGCAGTGCTAGCGGGAGGGGCACAGGGACGCAGTATTTT